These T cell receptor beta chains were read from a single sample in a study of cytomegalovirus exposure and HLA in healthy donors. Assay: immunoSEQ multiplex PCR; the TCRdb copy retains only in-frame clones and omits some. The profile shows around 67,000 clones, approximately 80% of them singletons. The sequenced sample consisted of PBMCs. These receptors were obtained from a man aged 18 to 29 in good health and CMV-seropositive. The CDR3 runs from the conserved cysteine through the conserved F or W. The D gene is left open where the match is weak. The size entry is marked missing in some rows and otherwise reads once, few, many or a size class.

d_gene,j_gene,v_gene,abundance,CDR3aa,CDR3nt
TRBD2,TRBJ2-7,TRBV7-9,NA,CASSLRGVHEQYF,TGTGCCAGCAGCTTGCGGGGGGTTCACGAGCAGTACTTC
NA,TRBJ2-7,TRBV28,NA,CASSLSGRASF,TGTGCCAGCAGTTTGTCGGGCAGGGCCTCTTTC
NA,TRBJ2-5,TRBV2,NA,CASNRQQETQYF,TGTGCCAGCAATCGACAGCAAGAGACCCAGTACTTC
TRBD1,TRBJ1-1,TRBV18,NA,CASSPLEDRGTEAFF,TGTGCCAGCTCACCACTAGAGGACAGGGGCACTGAAGCTTTCTTT
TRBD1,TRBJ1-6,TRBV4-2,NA,CASSQEGQGNSPLHF,TGTGCCAGCAGCCAAGAGGGACAGGGCAATTCACCCCTCCACTTT
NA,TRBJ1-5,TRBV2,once,CASSVQGLNQPQHF,TGTGCCAGCAGTGTACAGGGTTTAAATCAGCCCCAGCATTTT
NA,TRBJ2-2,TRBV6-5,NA,CASSYMQGRTGELFF,TGTGCCAGCAGTTACATGCAGGGGCGCACCGGGGAGCTGTTTTTT
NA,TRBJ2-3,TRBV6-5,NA,CASSYSRGSTDTQYF,TGTGCCAGCAGTTACTCTCGGGGAAGCACAGATACGCAGTATTTT
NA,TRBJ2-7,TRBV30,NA,CACGQGSGEQYF,TGTGCCTGTGGGCAGGGGTCTGGCGAGCAGTACTTC
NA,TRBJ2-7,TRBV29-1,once,CSVEVAGKYEQYF,TGCAGCGTTGAAGTTGCAGGGAAGTACGAGCAGTACTTC
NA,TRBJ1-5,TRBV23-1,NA,CASTNNQPQHF,TGCGCCAGCACTAACAATCAGCCCCAGCATTTT
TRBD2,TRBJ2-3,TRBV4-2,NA,CASSQGGGATDTQYF,TGTGCCAGCAGCCAAGGCGGGGGGGCCACAGATACGCAGTATTTT
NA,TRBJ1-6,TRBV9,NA,CASSVSDSAYNSPLHF,TGTGCCAGCAGCGTATCGGACAGCGCCTATAATTCACCCCTCCACTTT
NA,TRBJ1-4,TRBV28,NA,CASSWGFARDEKLFF,TGTGCCAGCAGTTGGGGTTTCGCGCGGGATGAAAAACTGTTTTTT
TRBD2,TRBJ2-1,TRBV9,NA,CASLRLADYYNEQFF,TGTGCCAGCTTACGACTAGCGGACTATTACAATGAGCAGTTCTTC
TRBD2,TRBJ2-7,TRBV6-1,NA,CASSPGVAGGHEQYF,TGTGCCAGCAGCCCCGGGGTAGCGGGGGGGCACGAGCAGTACTTC
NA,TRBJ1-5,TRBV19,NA,CASSMSLFQPQHF,TGTGCCAGTAGTATGTCCCTATTCCAGCCCCAGCATTTT
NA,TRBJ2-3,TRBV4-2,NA,CASSQDYAGNTDTQYF,TGTGCCAGCAGCCAAGATTATGCAGGGAACACAGATACGCAGTATTTT
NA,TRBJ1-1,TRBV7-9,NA,CASSVSGTEAFF,TGTGCCAGCAGCGTCTCAGGGACTGAAGCTTTCTTT
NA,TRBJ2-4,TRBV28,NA,CASSFPGNIQYF,TGTGCCAGCAGTTTTCCGGGGAACATTCAGTACTTC
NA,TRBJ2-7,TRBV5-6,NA,CASSFGGEQYF,TGTGCCAGCAGCTTCGGCGGGGAGCAGTACTTC
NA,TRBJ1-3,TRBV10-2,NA,CASSESRRNTIYF,TGCGCCAGCAGTGAGTCGAGGAGAAACACCATATATTTT
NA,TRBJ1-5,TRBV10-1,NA,CASSENRDQPQHF,TGCGCCAGCAGTGAGAACAGGGATCAGCCCCAGCATTTT
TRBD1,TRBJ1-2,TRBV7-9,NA,CASSLPGGGKYGYTF,TGTGCCAGCAGCTTACCAGGGGGCGGAAAATATGGCTACACCTTC
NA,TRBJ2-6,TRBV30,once,CAWSLRPSGVLTF,TGTGCCTGGAGTCTTCGTCCCTCGGGCGTCCTGACTTTC
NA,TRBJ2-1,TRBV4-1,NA,CASSQDRQGGSNEQFF,TGCGCCAGCAGCCAAGATCGTCAGGGGGGAAGCAATGAGCAGTTCTTC
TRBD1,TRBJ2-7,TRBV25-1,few,CASSDRATYEQYF,TGTGCCAGCAGCGACAGGGCTACCTACGAGCAGTACTTC
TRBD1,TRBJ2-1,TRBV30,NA,CAWSPGQGLASDEQFF,TGTGCCTGGAGTCCGGGACAGGGTTTGGCTTCTGATGAGCAGTTCTTC
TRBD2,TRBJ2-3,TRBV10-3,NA,CAISSGTSGTDTQYF,TGTGCCATCAGCTCCGGGACTAGCGGGACGGATACGCAGTATTTT
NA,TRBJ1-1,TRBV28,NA,CASSLGTATEAFF,TGTGCCAGCAGTCTAGGGACTGCGACTGAAGCTTTCTTT
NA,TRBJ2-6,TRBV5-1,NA,CASEPGGVVGANVLTF,TGCGCCAGCGAGCCTGGAGGTGTGGTGGGAGCCAACGTCCTGACTTTC
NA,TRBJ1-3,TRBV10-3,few,CASRAGNTIYF,TGTGCCTCGCGGGCTGGAAACACCATATATTTT
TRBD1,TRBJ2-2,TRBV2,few,CASSEAGTGGTGELFF,TGTGCCAGCAGTGAAGCGGGGACAGGGGGCACCGGGGAGCTGTTTTTT
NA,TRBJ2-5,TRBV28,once,CASSLSLGETQYF,TGTGCCAGCAGTTTATCTCTCGGAGAGACCCAGTACTTC
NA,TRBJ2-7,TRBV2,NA,CASRATIAYEQYF,TGTGCCAGCAGGGCCACTATTGCCTACGAGCAGTACTTC
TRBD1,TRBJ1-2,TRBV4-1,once,CASSQEWTGTLYGYTF,TGCGCCAGCAGCCAAGAATGGACAGGCACACTATATGGCTACACCTTC
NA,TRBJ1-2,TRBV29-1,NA,CSVEVGQGLGYGYTF,TGCAGCGTTGAAGTGGGGCAGGGGTTGGGCTATGGCTACACCTTC
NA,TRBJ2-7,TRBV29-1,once,CSVGAQGEQYF,TGCAGCGTTGGGGCACAGGGCGAGCAGTACTTC
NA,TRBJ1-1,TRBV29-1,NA,CSVGIQTNTEAFF,TGCAGCGTTGGGATACAGACGAACACTGAAGCTTTCTTT
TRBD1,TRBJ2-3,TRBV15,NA,CATSDRGIGTDTQYF,TGTGCCACCAGCGACAGGGGTATCGGCACAGATACGCAGTATTTT
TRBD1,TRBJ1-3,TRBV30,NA,CAFRTGGSGNTIYF,TGTGCCTTCCGGACAGGGGGCTCTGGAAACACCATATATTTT
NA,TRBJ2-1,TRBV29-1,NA,CSMRGQIPYQEQFF,TGCAGCATGAGAGGACAGATTCCTTACCAAGAGCAGTTCTTC
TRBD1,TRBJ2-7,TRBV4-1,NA,CASSQDTGQGYEQYF,TGCGCCAGCAGCCAAGATACGGGACAGGGCTACGAGCAGTACTTC
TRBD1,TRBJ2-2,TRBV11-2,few,CASKPLTGRTGELFF,TGTGCCAGCAAACCCCTGACAGGGCGTACCGGGGAGCTGTTTTTT
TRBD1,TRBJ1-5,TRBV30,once,CAWTQGAGQPQHF,TGTGCCTGGACACAGGGGGCAGGTCAGCCCCAGCATTTT
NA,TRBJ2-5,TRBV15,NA,CATRSGGLQETQYF,TGTGCCACCAGGAGTGGGGGCTTACAAGAGACCCAGTACTTC
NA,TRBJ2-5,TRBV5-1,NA,CASSLNIFETQYF,TGCGCCAGCAGCTTGAATATTTTCGAGACCCAGTACTTC
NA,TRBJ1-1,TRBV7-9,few,CALFPRGFSEAFF,TGTGCCCTGTTCCCCCGGGGATTCTCTGAAGCTTTCTTT
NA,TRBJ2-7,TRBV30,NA,CAWSVQSGSYEQYF,TGTGCCTGGAGTGTTCAGTCTGGTTCCTACGAGCAGTACTTC
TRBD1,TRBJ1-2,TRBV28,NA,CASILRGLNYGYTF,TGTGCCAGCATATTGAGGGGGCTCAACTATGGCTACACCTTC
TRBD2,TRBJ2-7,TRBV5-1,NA,CASSLLGRPAEQYF,TGCGCCAGCAGCTTGCTCGGGAGGCCAGCCGAGCAGTACTTC
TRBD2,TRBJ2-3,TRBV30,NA,CAWSVASGSTDTQYF,TGTGCCTGGAGTGTAGCTAGCGGCAGCACAGATACGCAGTATTTT
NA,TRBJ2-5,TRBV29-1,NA,CSVAVIETQYF,TGCAGCGTTGCAGTGATTGAGACCCAGTACTTC